This TCR beta chain comes out of a study of cytomegalovirus exposure and HLA in healthy donors (dated 2017 in TCRdb). Looking at the study overall: An earlier analysis of approximately 640 of the donors reported about 250 Gb of sequence data and 117 million unique TCR beta sequences from some 180 million T cells. In an earlier analysis of roughly 600 of the donors, high-throughput TCR beta sequencing was used to judge whether each TCR beta V gene segment behaved as functional or pseudogenic. The T cell repertoires of around 670 subjects were profiled by immunosequencing and related to cytomegalovirus serostatus. Class I and class II HLA loci were covered by the typing at four-digit resolution. Roughly 300 gigabases of sequencing data and approximately 80 million unique TCR sequences were included in an early release covering over 600 HLA-typed donors. High-throughput TCR immunosequencing, statistical association of individual TCRs with disease status, and machine learning were combined to predict cytomegalovirus infection status. Typing coverage differed by locus: A, B, C, DRB1 and DQB1 were typed in roughly 620-630 donors, DQA1 in about 510, DPA1 in 600 to 610, and DPB1 in 472. Rather than drawing on any new phenotypic data, the later analysis identified candidate immune exposures from TCR beta sequences and the way those sequences occurred across donors. The study aimed to test whether signatures of past pathogen exposure could be identified by cataloging public T cell receptors. Genome-wide SNP genotypes for about 60% of the 666 donors were used in a later genetic analysis, which treated that subset as a discovery cohort. Across 300 to 400 genotyped donors of the cohort, an average of roughly 230,000 unique TCR beta nucleotide sequences per donor were sequenced, and 15% to 20% of those sequences were non-productive. Along with the approximately 650-subject first cohort, a separate validation cohort of over a hundred different subjects was used. Of the roughly 390 genotyped donors, around 81% fell in the genetic ancestry cluster associated with self-reported Caucasian donors. To study patterns of TCR occurrence, a later analysis re-analyzed previously published TCR beta repertoires from 700 or so donors and added high-resolution HLA genotyping. Donor age, sex, ethnicity and CMV serostatus were collected together with the repertoire data. Because of strong linkage in the cohort, five DR-DQ haplotypes were treated as single units for association and clustering. Every repertoire in the discovery cohort had been generated on one and the same sequencing platform.

The cohort consisted of some 670 healthy bone marrow donors. At the time of sampling, every cohort member was nominally healthy, though immune exposures that went unrecorded were likely present. The donor tested CMV seropositive and was one of the 289 seropositive cohort members. A peripheral blood sample was provided by each donor, and peripheral blood mononuclear cells were used for TCR beta sequencing. The Qiagen DNeasy Blood Extraction Kit was used to extract genomic DNA from the blood cell samples. Overall results and qualifications from the work: The cohort was sequenced for TCR beta chains only, and without alpha or paired-chain data the features that could be detected were limited. The only immune exposure information available for the cohort was CMV serostatus. In a later analysis, 15,000 to 20,000 TCR beta sequences were associated with specific HLA alleles at a false discovery rate of 0.05. The study listed 164 TCR beta chains as associated with cytomegalovirus. In a later analysis, several top co-occurrence clusters were reported to appear linked to parvovirus B19, influenza, CMV and Epstein-Barr virus. Most CMV-associated TCR beta chains appeared to be HLA-restricted in a later analysis, and the HLA associations seemed to be driven largely by CMV exposure. The presence/absence analyses assumed that sequencing depth was roughly uniform across donors, and that assumption may not be true. The sequencing pipeline was judged likely to have produced a cluster of highly shared sequence variants as a technical artifact. A further reported finding was that TCR beta sequences accurately predicted the HLA-A and HLA-B alleles for most subjects in the first cohort. Most TCR sequences were seen in very few donors, while some public TCRs were found in many individuals. Some 16 rarely observed V segments, including chromosome 9 orphons, were excluded from the earlier analysis of about 610 of the donors because counts were too low. In a later analysis, HLA-associated TCR beta chains were found to be more clonally expanded and to have lower generation probabilities than equally common non-associated chains. A later genetic analysis reported fewer N-insertions in productive TCRs among donors in an Asian-associated ancestry cluster than the 666-donor mean. HLA typing was unavailable for some donors at each locus, so association tests used only the typed subset. Some IMGT-functional V segments, including TRBV6-2 and TRBV6-3, could not be distinguished by the 87-base-pair reads and were therefore excluded. Three of the identified cytomegalovirus-associated TCR beta chains were confirmed in vitro to be specific for cytomegalovirus antigens. According to a later analysis, TCR association rates differed among HLA loci, with DRB1 alleles showing the most associated TCRs and HLA-C alleles showing the fewest. According to the authors, the approach could potentially be generalized to other disease states and immunological phenotypes. An association between a missense DCLRE1C variant and V-gene and J-gene trimming of TCR beta chains was found in a later genetic analysis and replicated in an independent cohort. Correlated functional status among segregating V segments might reflect linkage disequilibrium, but an unknown experimental factor could not be ruled out. The classifier was reported to diagnose cytomegalovirus status with high specificity and sensitivity in both the original and validation cohorts. Assigning TCR associations to individual alleles was difficult when HLA alleles, especially DR and DQ, strongly co-occurred. Broadly in line with IMGT annotations, most TCR beta V segments showed up in productive rearrangements about 87% or about 30% of the time in an earlier analysis of 450 to 600 of the donors.

From the cysteine through the phenylalanine, the CDR3 covers 15 amino acids. The read is trimmed to its CDR3 DNA, 45 bases read in frame from base 1. Germline trimming amounts to 6 bases on V and 2 bases on J, with 5 as the count of junction bases outside the gene matches. Based on the germline V gene, the CDR1 and CDR2 sequences are SGHTA and FQGTGA. The library came from the immunoSEQ multiplex PCR assay. A mixture of 60 forward primers for TCR Vbeta segments and 13 reverse primers for TCR Jbeta segments was used in the multiplex PCR. The CDR3 region of rearranged TCR beta genes was amplified from genomic DNA with a multiplex PCR assay. Amplified TCR beta libraries were sequenced as 87-base-pair reads on the Illumina HiSeq System. Per the source publication's procedure: A later analysis tallied roughly 80 million unique TCR beta chains across the approximately 670 repertoires, and 10 million to 11 million of those chains were shared by two or more donors. A nearest-neighbor algorithm error-corrected the raw reads and collapsed the reads into unique sequences, merging closely related sequences to remove PCR and sequencing errors. Alignment of CDR3 sequences to IMGT reference sequences was used to assign V, D and J gene segments. For a sequence to be retained, at least a six-nucleotide match to both a V gene segment and a J gene segment was required. Rearrangements were called productive when the CDR3 lacked stop codons and stayed in frame with V and J; all others were non-productive. CDR3 was defined by IMGT convention, running from the second conserved V-encoded cysteine to the conserved J-encoded phenylalanine. In an earlier analysis of around 540 of the donors, sequences lacking an unambiguous match to a single V gene segment were excluded. In an earlier analysis of several hundred of the donors, a V segment was called functional when productive rearrangements were above 56.7%, and segregating when the standard deviation between donors exceeded 5%. A statistical classification framework was built to diagnose cytomegalovirus status from the catalog of TCR beta chain sequences. V and J gene assignment, in a later analysis, came from comparing TCR nucleotide sequences with IMGT/GENE-DB human TR gene sequences. In a later analysis, CDR3 sequences and most-parsimonious VDJ recombination scenarios were assigned using the TCRdist pipeline. In a later analysis, each TCR beta chain was defined by its CDR3 amino acid sequence together with its V-gene family, and reads lacking a unique V-gene family were excluded. To address suspected cross-contamination and a sequencing artifact, a later analysis removed a few hundred highly shared, low-generation-probability nucleotide sequences. A later analysis calculated a clonal expansion index for each public chain from normalized within-repertoire ranks of inferred template counts. In a later analysis, generation probabilities were computed using a VDJ recombination model fitted to out-of-frame rearrangements, and the results were checked against IGoR. In a later analysis, hypergeometric tests were used to score TCR-TCR, TCR-HLA and TCR-CMV co-occurrence, with a repertoire-size bias correction applied to TCR pairs. To estimate false discovery rates, a later analysis permuted the HLA or CMV assignments 20 times. In a later analysis, co-occurring TCRs were grouped using DBSCAN, with TCRdist sequence similarity added in when clustering inside HLA-allele-positive subsets. For co-occurrence clustering, repertoires with fewer than 30,000 or more than 120,000 public chains were excluded, along with a handful of repertoires with anomalous nucleotide sharing. In its TCRdb copy, this immuneACCESS table keeps in-frame sequences only and misses some clones. Where compared with another copy, unresolved V genes explain less than half of these, and the others have no known cause. That table furnishes V, J and clone size, whereas the DNA furnished D and trimming. The sample contains 60,000 to 85,000 clones, roughly four fifths of them found a single time. 12% of the sample is held by the ten biggest clonotypes.

To note about this clone: The antigen it recognizes is unknown. Base qualities are not recorded, but no much larger clone differs from it by a single base.

The sequencing input was PBMCs. The source is a male donor in good health and CMV-seropositive. The V and J genes are TRBV7-3 and TRBJ1-3; 9 nucleotides in the junction match TRBD1. The nucleotide sequence is given as TGTGCCAGCAGTACCACAGGGGGCACTGGAAACACCATATATTTT. It translates as CASSTTGGTGNTIYF. Here the CDR3 is joined to the reference TRBV7-3 and TRBJ1-3 genes, and the full variable domain is: GAGVSQTPSNKVTEKGKYVELRCDPISGHTALYWYRQSLGQGPEFLIYFQGTGAADDSGLPNDRFFAVRPEGSVSTLKIQRTERGDSAVYLCASSTTGGTGNTIYFGEGSWLTVV.